Listed below are T cell receptor beta chains from one sample, sequenced in a study of glioma-infiltrating T cells after dendritic cell vaccination. Method: immunoSEQ multiplex PCR; TCRdb's copy keeps in-frame clones and lacks some. Here the sample spans approximately 84,000 clones, over 75% being singletons. The sample here was blood, taken before dendritic cell vaccination. Receptors originate from a human donor with glioblastoma. Each CDR3 is given with its conserved first and last residue. D genes are given only for firm matches. Rows may omit the clone size; those that give it use once, few, many or a size class.

TGTGCCAGTAGTCTCCTGACAGGGGATCAAGATGAGCAGTTCTTC	CASSLLTGDQDEQFF	TRBD1	TRBV19	TRBJ2-1	few
TGTGCCAGCAGCTTAGGCGGGGGGGCCTATCATACGCAGTATTTT	CASSLGGGAYHTQYF	TRBD2	TRBV11-3	TRBJ2-3	few
TGTGCCAGCAGCCCCTCCTGGGCTAGCGGATACAATGAGCAGTTCTTC	CASSPSWASGYNEQFF	TRBD2	TRBV5-4	TRBJ2-1	few
TGTGCCAGCAGCGCTCGACTAGCGGGGGGAGAGACCCAGTACTTC	CASSARLAGGETQYF	TRBD2	TRBV7-6	TRBJ2-5	.
TGTGCCAGCAGGGTGACTAGCGGGGAAGAGACCCAGTACTTC	CASRVTSGEETQYF	TRBD2	TRBV2	TRBJ2-5	.
TGCAGCGTGGGACAGGTCTTTTTGGCGGACTATGGCTACACCTTC	CSVGQVFLADYGYTF	TRBD1	TRBV29-1	TRBJ1-2	.
TGCGCCAGCAGCTTGTCGGCAGGGCCCTACGAGCAGTACTTC	CASSLSAGPYEQYF	.	TRBV5-1	TRBJ2-7	.
TGTGCCAGCACCTCGGAGACTAGTAACGTTTACGAGCAGTACTTC	CASTSETSNVYEQYF	.	TRBV6-5	TRBJ2-7	.
TGTGCCAGCAGCCCCGGGACTGAGGCAGATACGCAGTATTTT	CASSPGTEADTQYF	.	TRBV6-6	TRBJ2-3	.
TGTGCCAGTAGTCCCCTAGCGGGGGCCTACGAGCAGTACTTC	CASSPLAGAYEQYF	TRBD2	TRBV19	TRBJ2-7	.
TGTGCCAGCAGCGTAGTTGGGGGAGGGCTCACAGATACGCAGTATTTT	CASSVVGGGLTDTQYF	TRBD2	TRBV9	TRBJ2-3	.
TGCAGCGGTACCGGGACACCCACCGGGGAGCTGTTTTTT	CSGTGTPTGELFF	.	TRBV29-1	TRBJ2-2	.
TGTGCCAGCAGCTTAAGCGGGACAGGGGGACAAGAGACCCAGTACTTC	CASSLSGTGGQETQYF	TRBD1	TRBV7-9	TRBJ2-5	.
TGTGCCAGCAGCTCGGGGCGGGGGCCGCTAGCCAAAAACATTCAGTACTTC	CASSSGRGPLAKNIQYF	.	TRBV5-6	TRBJ2-4	.
TGTGCCAGCAGCATCCAGGACAGGCCATCTAACTATGGCTACACCTTC	CASSIQDRPSNYGYTF	TRBD1	TRBV9	TRBJ1-2	.
TGTGCCAGTAGTGTGACAGGGGGTACCGGGGAGCTGTTTTTT	CASSVTGGTGELFF	TRBD1	TRBV19	TRBJ2-2	.
TGTGCCAGCAGTTACACTAGCGGGCATCAAGAGACCCAGTACTTC	CASSYTSGHQETQYF	TRBD2	TRBV6-5	TRBJ2-5	few